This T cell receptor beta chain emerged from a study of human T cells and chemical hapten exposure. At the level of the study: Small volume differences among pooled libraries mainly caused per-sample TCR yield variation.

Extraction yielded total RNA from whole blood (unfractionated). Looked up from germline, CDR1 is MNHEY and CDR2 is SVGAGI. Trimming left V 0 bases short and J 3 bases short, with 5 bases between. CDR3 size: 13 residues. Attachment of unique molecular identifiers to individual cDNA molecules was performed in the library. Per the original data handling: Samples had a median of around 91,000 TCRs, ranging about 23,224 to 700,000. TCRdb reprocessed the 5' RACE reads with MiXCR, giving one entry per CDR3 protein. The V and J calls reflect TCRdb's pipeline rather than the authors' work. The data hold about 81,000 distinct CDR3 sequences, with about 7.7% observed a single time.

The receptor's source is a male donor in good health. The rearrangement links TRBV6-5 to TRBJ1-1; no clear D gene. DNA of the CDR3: TGTGCCAGCAGTTACTCGTGGGACACTGAAGCTTTCTTT. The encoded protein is CASSYSWDTEAFF.